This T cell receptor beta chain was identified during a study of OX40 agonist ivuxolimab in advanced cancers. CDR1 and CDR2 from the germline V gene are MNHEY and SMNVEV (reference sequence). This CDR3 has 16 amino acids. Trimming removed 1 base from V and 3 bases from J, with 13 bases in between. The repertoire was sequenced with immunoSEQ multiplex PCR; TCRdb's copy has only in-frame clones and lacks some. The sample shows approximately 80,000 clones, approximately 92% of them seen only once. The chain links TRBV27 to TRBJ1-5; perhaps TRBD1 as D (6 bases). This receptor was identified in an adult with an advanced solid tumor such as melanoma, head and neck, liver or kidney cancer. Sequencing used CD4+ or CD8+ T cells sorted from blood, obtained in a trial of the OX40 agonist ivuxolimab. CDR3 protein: CASSLLGAAHNQPQHF. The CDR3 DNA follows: TGTGCCAGCAGTTTATTGGGGGCTGCACACAATCAGCCCCAGCATTTT.